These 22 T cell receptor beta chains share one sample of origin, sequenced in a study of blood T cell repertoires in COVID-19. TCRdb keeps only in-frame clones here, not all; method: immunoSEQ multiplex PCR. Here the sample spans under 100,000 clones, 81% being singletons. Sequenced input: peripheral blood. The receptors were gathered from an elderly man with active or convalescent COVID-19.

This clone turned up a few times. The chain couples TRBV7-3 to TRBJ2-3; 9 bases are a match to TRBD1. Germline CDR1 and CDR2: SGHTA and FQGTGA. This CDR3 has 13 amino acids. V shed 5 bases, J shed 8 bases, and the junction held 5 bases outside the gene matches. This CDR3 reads CASSPKTGGTQYF. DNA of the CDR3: TGTGCCAGCAGCCCTAAGACAGGGGGTACGCAGTATTTT.

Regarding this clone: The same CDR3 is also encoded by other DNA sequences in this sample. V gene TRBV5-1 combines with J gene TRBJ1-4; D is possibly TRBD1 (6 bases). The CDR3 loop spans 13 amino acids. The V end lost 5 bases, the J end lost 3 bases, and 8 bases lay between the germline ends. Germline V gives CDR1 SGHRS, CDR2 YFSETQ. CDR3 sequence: CASRDRPNEKLFF. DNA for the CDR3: TGCGCCAGCAGGGACAGACCTAATGAAAAACTGTTTTTT.

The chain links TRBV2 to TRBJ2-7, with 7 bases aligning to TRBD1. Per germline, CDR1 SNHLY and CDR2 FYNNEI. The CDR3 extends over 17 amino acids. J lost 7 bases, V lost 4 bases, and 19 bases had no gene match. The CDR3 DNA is TGTGCCAGCAGTGGGGGGACAGAAGGTCTACGCTCTCGGGAGCAGTACTTC. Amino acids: CASSGGTEGLRSREQYF.

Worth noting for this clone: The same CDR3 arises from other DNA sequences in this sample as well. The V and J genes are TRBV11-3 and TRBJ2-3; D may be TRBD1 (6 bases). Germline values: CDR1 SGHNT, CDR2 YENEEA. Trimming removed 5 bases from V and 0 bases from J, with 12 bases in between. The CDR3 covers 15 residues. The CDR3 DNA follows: TGTGCCAGCAGCCTACAGGGTAGGAGCACAGATACGCAGTATTTT. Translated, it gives CASSLQGRSTDTQYF.

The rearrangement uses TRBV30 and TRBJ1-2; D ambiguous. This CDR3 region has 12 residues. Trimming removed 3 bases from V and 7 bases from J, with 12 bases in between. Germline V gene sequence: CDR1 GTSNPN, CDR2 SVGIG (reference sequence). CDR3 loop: CAWRVGGFGYTF. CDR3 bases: TGTGCCTGGAGGGTGGGAGGGTTTGGCTACACCTTC.

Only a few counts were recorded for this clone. The CDR3 bases are TGTGCCAGCAGCCCCTTAGGGGGCCTCGGATATAATTCACCCCTCCACTTT. This encodes CASSPLGGLGYNSPLHF. The rearrangement uses TRBV7-9 and TRBJ1-6; 7 nucleotides match TRBD1. Germline CDR1 is SEHNR and CDR2 is FQNEAQ (reference sequence). The CDR3 is made up of 17 amino acids. Trimming removed 5 bases from V and 4 bases from J; junction bases left unmatched: 11.

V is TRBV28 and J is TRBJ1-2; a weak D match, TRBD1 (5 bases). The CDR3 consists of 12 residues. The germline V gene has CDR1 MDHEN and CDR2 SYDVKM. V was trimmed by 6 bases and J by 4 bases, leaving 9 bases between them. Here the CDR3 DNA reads TGTGCCAGCAGGGGGGGTTCCTATGGCTACACCTTC. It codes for CASRGGSYGYTF.

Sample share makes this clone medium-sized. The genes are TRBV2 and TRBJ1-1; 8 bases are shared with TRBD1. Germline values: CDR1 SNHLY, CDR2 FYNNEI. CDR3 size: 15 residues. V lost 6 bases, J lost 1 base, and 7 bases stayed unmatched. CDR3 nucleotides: TGTGCCAGCAGGGCAGGGGGCAGGGGGAACACTGAAGCTTTCTTT. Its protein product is CASRAGGRGNTEAFF.

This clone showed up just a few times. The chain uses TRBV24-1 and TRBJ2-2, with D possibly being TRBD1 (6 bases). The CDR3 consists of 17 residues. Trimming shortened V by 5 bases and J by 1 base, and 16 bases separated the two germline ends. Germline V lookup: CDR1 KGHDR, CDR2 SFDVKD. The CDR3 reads CATSGARGVENTGELFF. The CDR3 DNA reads TGTGCCACCAGTGGCGCCAGGGGAGTCGAGAACACCGGGGAGCTGTTTTTT.

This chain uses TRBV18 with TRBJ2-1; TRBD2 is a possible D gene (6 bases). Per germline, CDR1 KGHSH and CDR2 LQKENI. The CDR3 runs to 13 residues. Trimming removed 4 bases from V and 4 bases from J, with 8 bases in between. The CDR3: CASSQGLYNEQFF. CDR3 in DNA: TGTGCCAGCTCACAGGGACTGTACAATGAGCAGTTCTTC.

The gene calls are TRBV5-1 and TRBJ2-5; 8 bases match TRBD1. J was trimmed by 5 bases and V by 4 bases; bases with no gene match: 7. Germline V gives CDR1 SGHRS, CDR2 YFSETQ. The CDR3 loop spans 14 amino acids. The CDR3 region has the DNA TGCGCCAGCAGCCCGACAGGGGCGGGCGAGACCCAGTACTTC. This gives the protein CASSPTGAGETQYF.

DNA of the CDR3: TGTGCCAGCAGCCCCTCTACAGGGTCGAGGGGTTATGGCTACACCTTC. Its protein product is CASSPSTGSRGYGYTF. The V call is TRBV7-6, the J call TRBJ1-2; D might be TRBD1 (6 bases). This CDR3 has 16 residues. Germline CDR1 reads SGHVS; CDR2 reads FNYEAQ. V dropped 5 bases and J dropped 5 bases, with 21 bases sitting between them.

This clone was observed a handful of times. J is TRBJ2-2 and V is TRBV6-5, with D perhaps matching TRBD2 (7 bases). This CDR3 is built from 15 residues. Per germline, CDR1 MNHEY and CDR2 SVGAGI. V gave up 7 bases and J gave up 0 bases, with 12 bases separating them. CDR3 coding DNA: TGTGCCAGCATGGGGGGGGCCACGAACACCGGGGAGCTGTTTTTT. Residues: CASMGGATNTGELFF.

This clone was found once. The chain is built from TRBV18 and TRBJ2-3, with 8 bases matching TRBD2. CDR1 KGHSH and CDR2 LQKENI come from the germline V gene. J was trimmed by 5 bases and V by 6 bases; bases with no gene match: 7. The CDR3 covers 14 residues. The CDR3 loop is CASSPGLALDTQYF. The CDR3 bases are TGTGCCAGCTCCCCAGGACTAGCTTTAGATACGCAGTATTTT.

As DNA, the CDR3 is TGTGCCAGCAGCTGGGGACTAAGTTCCTACGAGCAGTACTTC. This codes for CASSWGLSSYEQYF. The chain joins TRBV11-2 to TRBJ2-7, with 7 nucleotides matching TRBD2. With 4 bases clipped from V and 1 base from J, the junction kept 4 bases outside the gene matches. Germline lookup yields CDR1 SGHAT and CDR2 FQNNGV. The CDR3 is 14 residues long.

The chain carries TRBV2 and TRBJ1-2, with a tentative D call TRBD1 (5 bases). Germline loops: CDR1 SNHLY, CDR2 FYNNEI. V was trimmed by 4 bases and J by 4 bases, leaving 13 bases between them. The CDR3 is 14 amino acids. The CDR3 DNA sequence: TGTGCCAGCAGTGTATCAGGGAACGTCTATGGCTACACCTTC. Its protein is CASSVSGNVYGYTF.

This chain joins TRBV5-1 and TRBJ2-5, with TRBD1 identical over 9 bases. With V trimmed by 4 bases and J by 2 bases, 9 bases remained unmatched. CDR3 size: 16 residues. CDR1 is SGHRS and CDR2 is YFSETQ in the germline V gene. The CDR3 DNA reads TGCGCCAGCAGCCTGGGGGGGGGACAGGGTCAAGAGACCCAGTACTTC. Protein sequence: CASSLGGGQGQETQYF.

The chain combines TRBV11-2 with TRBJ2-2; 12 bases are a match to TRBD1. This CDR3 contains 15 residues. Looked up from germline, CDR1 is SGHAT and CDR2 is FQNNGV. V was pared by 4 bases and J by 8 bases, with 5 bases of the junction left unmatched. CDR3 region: CASSSGTGGGGELFF. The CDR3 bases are TGTGCCAGCAGCTCCGGGACAGGGGGCGGAGGGGAGCTGTTTTTT.

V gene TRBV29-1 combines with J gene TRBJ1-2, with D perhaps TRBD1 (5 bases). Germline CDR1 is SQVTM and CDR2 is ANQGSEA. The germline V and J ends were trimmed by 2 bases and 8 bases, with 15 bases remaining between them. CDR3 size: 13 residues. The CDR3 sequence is CSVESYRGEGYTF. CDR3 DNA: TGCAGCGTTGAAAGCTATAGGGGTGAGGGCTACACCTTC.

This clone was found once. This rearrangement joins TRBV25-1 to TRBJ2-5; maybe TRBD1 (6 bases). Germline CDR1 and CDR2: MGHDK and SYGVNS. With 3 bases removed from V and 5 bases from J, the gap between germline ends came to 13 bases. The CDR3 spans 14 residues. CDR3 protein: CASSDLQGGETQYF. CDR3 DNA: TGTGCCAGCAGTGACCTACAGGGTGGCGAGACCCAGTACTTC.

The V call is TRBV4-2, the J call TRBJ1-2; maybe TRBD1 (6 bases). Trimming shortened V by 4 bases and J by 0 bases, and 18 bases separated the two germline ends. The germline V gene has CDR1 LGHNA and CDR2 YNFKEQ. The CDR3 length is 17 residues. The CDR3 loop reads CASSRQAEKNSNYGYTF. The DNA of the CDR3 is TGTGCCAGCAGCCGACAGGCCGAGAAGAACTCTAACTATGGCTACACCTTC.

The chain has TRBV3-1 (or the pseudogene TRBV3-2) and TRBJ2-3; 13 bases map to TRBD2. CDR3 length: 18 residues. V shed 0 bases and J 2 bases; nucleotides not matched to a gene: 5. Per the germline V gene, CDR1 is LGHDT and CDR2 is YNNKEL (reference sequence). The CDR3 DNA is TGTGCCAGCAGCCAAGATGTCGGGACTAGCGGGGCCACAGATACGCAGTATTTT. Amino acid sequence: CASSQDVGTSGATDTQYF.